Presented here are 12 T cell receptor beta chains from one specimen sequenced in a study of T cells in Graves' hyperthyroidism and ophthalmopathy. Amplification yielded TCR beta CDR3 regions, with RNA transcripts as the source. An initial round of RT-PCR targeting the TCR CDR3 relied on the HTBI primer set. MiXCR was run by TCRdb on the multiplex PCR reads, yielding one entry per CDR3 protein. The table lists more than 500,000 distinct CDR3 sequences, over 45% of them singletons. Sequencing used peripheral blood or thyroid tissue (not recorded which). These receptors were collected from an adult woman with Graves' disease, either hyperthyroidism or ophthalmopathy (not recorded which).

The V call is TRBV29-1, the J call TRBJ2-7; 8 nucleotides line up with TRBD1. Looked up from germline, CDR1 is SQVTM and CDR2 is ANQGSEA. V dropped 4 bases and J dropped 7; count of bases not matched to a gene: 12. This CDR3 is 14 amino acids long. CDR3 residues: CSVAPGQEGWEQYF. The CDR3 nucleotides are TGCAGCGTTGCCCCGGGACAGGAGGGATGGGAGCAGTACTTC.

This clonotype was counted many times. The V call is TRBV7-2, the J call TRBJ2-7, with TRBD1 identical over 10 bases. This CDR3 has 15 residues. V was clipped by 7 bases and J by 6 bases; unmatched bases: 12. Germline CDR1 is SGHTA and CDR2 is FQGNSA. CDR3 protein: CASKNPGQGWGEQYF. The CDR3 DNA is TGTGCCAGCAAAAATCCGGGACAGGGGTGGGGCGAGCAGTACTTC.

This clonotype was counted ten times or more. The V and J genes are TRBV29-1 and TRBJ2-6; 10 bases map to TRBD1. The CDR3 consists of 17 residues. The germline V gene has CDR1 SQVTM and CDR2 ANQGSEA. Trimming removed 4 bases from V and 4 bases from J; junction bases left unmatched: 10. CDR3 amino acids: CSVGGPGQGKGANVLTF. CDR3 nucleotide sequence: TGCAGCGTTGGGGGACCGGGACAGGGGAAAGGGGCCAACGTCCTGACTTTC.

As regards this clonotype: A junction end diverges from the germline sequence, so it may reflect a read error. The rearrangement links TRBV20-1 to TRBJ2-7; 9 bases fit TRBD2. CDR1 and CDR2 (germline): DFQATT, SNEGSKA (reference sequence). The CDR3 consists of 14 residues. CDR3 protein: CSTRDSGSSYEQYF. The CDR3, as DNA: TGCAGTACTAGAGATAGCGGGAGCTCCTACGAGCAGTACTTC.

This clonotype was recorded many times. This chain joins TRBV2 and TRBJ2-7, with D possibly being TRBD1 (5 bases). CDR1 and CDR2 (germline): SNHLY, FYNNEI. This CDR3 spans 12 amino acids. The germline V and J ends were trimmed by 3 bases and 3 bases, with 6 bases remaining between them. The CDR3 region has the DNA TGTGCCAGCAGTGACAGGGTCTACGAGCAGTACTTC. Protein product: CASSDRVYEQYF.

The chain couples TRBV15 to TRBJ2-1; D gene uncertain. This CDR3 spans 13 amino acids. Germline assignment: CDR1 LNHNV and CDR2 YYDKDF (reference sequence). Trimming removed 4 bases from V and 12 bases from J, with 16 bases in between. CDR3 bases: TGTGCCACCAGCACCCCCTCGGACGGCGGGCAGTTCTTC. Its translation: CATSTPSDGGQFF. The variable domain in full, completed from reference TRBV15 and TRBJ2-1, reads DAMVIQNPRYQVTQFGKPVTLSCSQTLNHNVMYWYQQKSSQAPKLLFHYYDKDFNNEADTPDNFQSRRPNTSFCFLDIRSPGLGDTAMYLCATSTPSDGGQFFGPGTRLTVL.

The rearrangement links TRBV6-2 or TRBV6-3 to TRBJ1-5; no clear D. This CDR3 contains 14 residues. Looked up from germline, CDR1 is MNHEY and CDR2 is SVGEGT. The ends were cut back, 8 bases at V and 1 base at J, with 12 bases in the middle. The CDR3 DNA is TGTGCCAGCCAGACATGGTTCAGCAATCAGCCCCAGCATTTT. This sequence encodes CASQTWFSNQPQHF.

As regards this clonotype: A read error may be the cause here, since a much bigger clone is one base away. This rearrangement joins TRBV7-9 to TRBJ1-1; 7 positions agree with TRBD1. There are 14 residues in the CDR3. Germline trimming cut 5 bases from V and 4 bases from J; bases unmatched to any gene: 7. From germline, CDR1 is SEHNR and CDR2 FQNEAQ (reference sequence). The CDR3 protein is CASSRSAGGTEAFF. CDR3 nucleotide sequence: TGTGCCAGCAGCCGATCGGCAGGGGGCACTGAAGCTTTCTTT.

The J gene is TRBJ2-7, the V gene TRBV20-1; D gene uncertain. CDR1 is DFQATT, CDR2 SNEGSKA, per germline (reference sequence). The CDR3 consists of 13 residues. With 3 bases removed from V and 4 bases from J, the gap between germline ends came to 13 bases. The CDR3 region is CSASLLQSYEQYF. DNA of the CDR3: TGCAGTGCTAGTCTACTCCAATCGTACGAGCAGTACTTC.

This chain links TRBV4-1 with TRBJ2-5, with a tentative D call TRBD2 (6 bases). The germline CDR1 and CDR2 sequences are MGHRA and YSYEKL. V shed 0 bases and J shed 3 bases, with 14 bases lying between them. The CDR3 runs to 16 residues. The CDR3 DNA follows: TGCGCCAGCAGCCAAGATTTGGGGGGAAGGAAAGAGACCCAGTACTTC. It codes for CASSQDLGGRKETQYF.

This clonotype was picked up one time. This chain connects TRBV10-3 to TRBJ1-1; D gene ambiguous. Germline CDR1 is ENHRY and CDR2 is SYGVKD. The ends were cut back, 2 bases at V and 10 bases at J, with 17 bases in the middle. The CDR3 is 14 residues long. CDR3 nucleotides: TGTGCCATCAGTGAGGCCGCTTCTTCCCTAAGAGCTTTCTTT. This gives the protein CAISEAASSLRAFF.

This clonotype has ten or more counts. The V and J genes are TRBV29-1 and TRBJ2-7, with 7 bases aligning to TRBD1. Per the germline V gene, CDR1 is SQVTM and CDR2 is ANQGSEA. Unmatched junction bases numbered 7, after V lost 5 bases and J lost 6 bases. The CDR3 totals 12 residues. This chain's CDR3 is CSVPTGAAEQYF. CDR3 in DNA: TGCAGCGTTCCAACAGGGGCTGCCGAGCAGTACTTC.